The rows below give T cell receptor beta chains drawn from one sample of a study of blood T cell repertoires in COVID-19. The table came from immunoSEQ multiplex PCR; TCRdb's copy has only in-frame clones and leaves some out. The data contain fewer than 250,000 clones, roughly 85% of them singletons. Sequenced input: PBMCs or T cells enriched from blood (not recorded which). The receptor set was obtained from a woman in her 40s who had been exposed to COVID-19. Both conserved end residues are trimmed from each CDR3. The D gene is left open where the match is weak.

V	J	D	CDR3
TRBV5-1	TRBJ1-1	-	ASSLEGGAEAF
TRBV7-6	TRBJ1-2	-	ASSLYPFYPVRDGYT
TRBV28	TRBJ1-1	-	ASSSGQFNTEAF
TRBV19	TRBJ2-1	TRBD2	ASSMVSGGGTEQF
TRBV2	TRBJ1-3	TRBD1	ASSPGQDLSGNTIY
TRBV7-2	TRBJ1-2	TRBD1	ASSSGQGNGYT
TRBV6-5	TRBJ2-1	TRBD2	ASSYGGGASNEQF
TRBV12-3/TRBV12-4	TRBJ2-7	TRBD1	ASNGQGEPAH
TRBV7-2	TRBJ1-3	-	ASSLGNTIY
TRBV7-3	TRBJ1-1	TRBD1	ASSEGQGAPEAF
TRBV4-1	TRBJ1-6	-	ASSLPTNSALH
TRBV5-4	TRBJ1-2	-	ASSGDTNYGYT
TRBV5-1	TRBJ2-2	TRBD1	ASSFSQGVLGELF
TRBV6-5	TRBJ1-2	TRBD1	ASSYPGQGFYGYT
TRBV19	TRBJ1-6	-	ASMLQNNSPLH
TRBV5-4	TRBJ1-1	-	ASSLAPQGSEAF